This TCR beta chain was captured by sequencing in a study of blood T cells in healthy people across ages. Overall study results and limits: A strong correlation was found between TCR beta diversity and the percentage of naive T cells. The study found more naive CD4+ cells and higher diversity in long-lived than aged donors.

About this clonotype: Its antigen is unknown. At one end the junction does not follow the germline gene, possibly because of a read error.

The second PCR ran roughly 6 to 11 cycles with a sample-barcoded 5' primer and J-beta primers. TCRdb re-analysed the 5' RACE reads in MiXCR, keeping a single row per CDR3 protein. The data contain about 1.5 million distinct CDR3 sequences, roughly 43% of them singletons. Sample: blood. This sequence was found in a woman aged 18-35 years in good health.

CDR3 residues: CSARDLRGNQPKHF. The CDR3 bases are TGCAGTGCTAGAGATCTACGGGGAAATCAGCCCAAGCATTTT. The J gene is TRBJ1-5, the V gene TRBV20-1; D is undetermined. The CDR3 length is 14 residues. CDR1 is DFQATT and CDR2 is SNEGSKA in the germline V gene (reference sequence).